The clone carrying this T cell receptor beta chain was observed a single time. CDR1 is SGDLS and CDR2 is YYNGEE in the germline V gene. This CDR3 region has 15 residues. Trimming stripped 0 bases from V and 0 bases from J, with 9 bases between. The sample is drawn from a study of cytomegalovirus exposure and HLA in healthy donors. Researchers ran the PCR with 60 Vbeta and 13 Jbeta primers. The assay was immunoSEQ multiplex PCR, and TCRdb's table has in-frame clones only and misses some. The sample gives about 190,000 clones, roughly 80% of which show up once; approximately 2.2% is in the top ten. V and J are TRBV9 and TRBJ2-5; D possibly corresponds to TRBD1 (5 bases). Sequenced: PBMCs. This receptor was identified in a male donor in good health and CMV-seronegative. Here the CDR3 reads CASSVDRLDQETQYF. In DNA form, the CDR3 reads TGTGCCAGCAGCGTAGACAGGCTGGACCAAGAGACCCAGTACTTC. Together with reference TRBV9 and TRBJ2-5, the CDR3 gives the full variable domain: DSGVTQTPKHLITATGQRVTLRCSPRSGDLSVYWYQQSLDQGLQFLIQYYNGEERAKGNILERFSAQQFPDLHSELNLSSLELGDSALYFCASSVDRLDQETQYFGPGTRLLVL.